These 23 T cell receptor beta chains share one sample of origin, sequenced in a study of T cell repertoires in cytomegalovirus infection (dated by TCRdb to 2018 to 2020). The sequencing machine was an Illumina HiSeq 1500. TCRdb trimmed the raw reads at Q25, called clones with MiXCR and kept productive beta chains. Rows matching on CDR3 protein sequence are summarized as one entry with the most common DNA and genes. The sample data list 170,000 or so distinct CDR3 sequences, and approximately 18% of these were observed just once. Under 30% of the sample rests with the top ten. The sequencing input was CD8+ T cells from PBMCs. These receptors were taken from a human donor in good health (CMV status not recorded). Some clones in this sample may be carry-over from other donors' samples.

This chain uses TRBV7-8 with TRBJ2-2; 7 nucleotides line up with TRBD1. The trim removed 6 bases at V and 2 bases at J, leaving 9 bases unmatched. Germline CDR1 reads SGHVS; CDR2 reads FQNEAQ. The CDR3 has 16 residues. The CDR3 loop is CASRSRRQGNTGELFF. As DNA, the CDR3 is TGTGCCAGCAGGTCCCGGAGACAGGGTAACACCGGGGAGCTGTTTTTT.

This chain connects TRBV2 to TRBJ2-5; D may be TRBD2 (5 bases). The CDR3 length is 15 residues. The V gene lost 4 bases and the J gene lost 2 bases, with 14 bases spanning the gap. Germline CDR1 SNHLY, CDR2 FYNNEI. The CDR3 DNA follows: TGTGCCAGCAGTGGTTCTCTAGCCCAGCAAGAGACCCAGTACTTC. Translated, it gives CASSGSLAQQETQYF. The whole variable domain, filled in from reference TRBV2 and TRBJ2-5, reads EPEVTQTPSHQVTQMGQEVILRCVPISNHLYFYWYRQILGQKVEFLVSFYNNEISEKSEIFDDQFSVERPDGSNFTLKIRSTKLEDSAMYFCASSGSLAQQETQYFGPGTRLLVL.

V usage is TRBV2 and J usage is TRBJ2-2; 9 nucleotides match TRBD2. Germline CDR1 reads SNHLY; CDR2 reads FYNNEI. J lost 4 bases, V lost 9 bases, and 6 bases had no gene match. This CDR3 has 14 residues. CDR3 coding DNA: TGTGCCAGTGCCAGCGGGGGGCCCACCGGGGAGCTGTTTTTT. Protein sequence: CASASGGPTGELFF.

The rearrangement links TRBV12-3 or TRBV12-4 to TRBJ1-5; unclear D gene. The CDR3 is 13 residues long. Trimming left V 3 bases short and J 3 bases short, with 6 bases between. The CDR3 region is CASSFSNNQPQHF. CDR3 coding DNA: TGTGCCAGCAGTTTTTCCAACAATCAGCCCCAGCATTTT.

This chain joins TRBV28 and TRBJ1-1, with D possibly matching TRBD1 (6 bases). The CDR3 is 14 amino acids. Trimming took off 5 bases at V and 5 bases at J, with 15 bases between the two ends. Looked up from germline, CDR1 is MDHEN and CDR2 is SYDVKM. CDR3 residues: CASSTTTGWTEAFF. In DNA, the CDR3 is TGTGCCAGCAGTACCACGACAGGTTGGACTGAAGCTTTCTTT.

The table lists this clonotype with many counts. V is TRBV6-2 or TRBV6-3 and J is TRBJ2-7; D call uncertain. The ends were cut back, 6 bases at V and 2 bases at J, with 11 bases in the middle. In germline, CDR1 is MNHEY, CDR2 SVGEGT. The CDR3 consists of 13 residues. CDR3 protein: CASSLGFTYEQYF. CDR3 coding DNA: TGTGCCAGCAGCTTGGGGTTTACCTACGAGCAGTACTTC.

This chain joins TRBV6-2 or TRBV6-3 and TRBJ2-6; 13 nucleotides agree with TRBD2. The CDR3 runs 20 residues. V was pared by 4 bases and J by 4 bases, with 13 bases of the junction left unmatched. Germline V gene lookup returns CDR1 MNHEY and CDR2 SVGEGT. The DNA of the CDR3 is TGTGCCAGCAGTTCCGACACTAGCGGGGGGGCCATCTTCGGGGCCAACGTCCTGACTTTC. Its protein product is CASSSDTSGGAIFGANVLTF.

The V call is TRBV13, the J call TRBJ1-6, with TRBD1 matching over 7 bases. After removal of 5 bases from V and 0 bases from J, the junction contained 4 bases not matched to a gene. This CDR3 has 16 residues. The germline V gene has CDR1 PRHDT and CDR2 FYEKMQ (reference sequence). Written as DNA, the CDR3 is TGTGCCAGCAGCCAGACAGGGAGCTCCTATAATTCACCCCTCCACTTT. As protein: CASSQTGSSYNSPLHF.

This clonotype was found a few times. The chain uses TRBV2 and TRBJ1-4; 7 bases line up with TRBD1. Germline V CDR1 and CDR2: SNHLY, FYNNEI. The V gene end was trimmed by 7 bases and the J gene end by 8 bases; junction bases not matched to a gene: 4. This CDR3 comprises 12 residues. The CDR3 DNA is TGTGCCAGCACGAACAGGGGAGAAAAACTGTTTTTT. It is translated as CASTNRGEKLFF.

The chain joins TRBV28 to TRBJ2-7; no clear D. V was pared by 2 bases and J by 2 bases, with 7 bases between. The CDR3 spans 13 residues. Germline V lookup: CDR1 MDHEN, CDR2 SYDVKM. The CDR3 region is CASSLHSAYEQYF. Here the CDR3 DNA reads TGTGCCAGCAGTTTACACAGCGCCTACGAGCAGTACTTC.

Concerning this clonotype: A single base separates this from a much larger clone, so it may be a read error. The rearrangement uses TRBV7-2 and TRBJ2-4; a weak D match, TRBD2 (5 bases). Germline loops: CDR1 SGHTA, CDR2 FQGNSA. This CDR3 has 13 residues. CDR3 amino acids: CASSTDPGNSQYF. CDR3 nucleotide sequence: TGTGCCAGCAGCACGGACCCGGGGAACAGTCAGTACTTC.

The rearrangement joins TRBV20-1 to TRBJ1-6; TRBD1 matches at 8 bases. Trimming removed 3 bases from V and 8 bases from J; junction bases left unmatched: 6. Germline V CDR1 and CDR2: DFQATT, SNEGSKA (reference sequence). This CDR3 is built from 14 residues. The CDR3 nucleotides are TGCAGTGCTAGTCTCAGGGGGCTTGATTCACCCCTCCACTTT. Its protein product is CSASLRGLDSPLHF.

The rearrangement links TRBV7-8 to TRBJ2-7; D is undetermined. Looked up from germline, CDR1 is SGHVS and CDR2 is FQNEAQ. The CDR3 has 15 amino acids. V was clipped by 5 bases and J by 5 bases, with 19 bases between them. CDR3 amino acids: CASSPLEVLGHEQYF. CDR3 in DNA: TGTGCCAGCAGCCCCTTAGAGGTGCTTGGGCACGAGCAGTACTTC.

About this clonotype itself: In this CDR3 the conserved last residue, phenylalanine or tryptophan, is missing, so a read error is likely. V gene TRBV7-2 combines with J gene TRBJ2-3; D is perhaps TRBD1 or TRBD2 (6 bases each). The germline gives CDR1 SGHTA, CDR2 FQGNSA. The CDR3 extends over 18 amino acids. CDR3 DNA sequence: TGTGCCAGCAGCTTAGGGAGCGGAGGGGGGCCCTCCACAGGTACGCAGTATGTT. The encoded protein is CASSLGSGGGPSTGTQYV.

The genes are TRBV7-4 and TRBJ1-3; TRBD1 is a possible D gene (5 bases). Germline CDR1 and CDR2: SGHVT and SQSDAQ. The CDR3 loop spans 16 amino acids. V lost 5 bases, J lost 0 bases, and 14 bases lay in between. CDR3 loop: CASSQRQPTSGNTIYF. CDR3 DNA: TGTGCCAGCAGCCAAAGACAGCCGACCTCTGGAAACACCATATATTTT.

This clonotype was counted a few times. This chain connects TRBV6-2 or TRBV6-3 to TRBJ2-7; 8 nucleotides line up with TRBD1. V gave up 1 base and J gave up 2 bases; unmatched junction bases: 10. This CDR3 has 17 amino acids. The germline V gene has CDR1 MNHEY and CDR2 SVGEGT. CDR3 residues: CASSYWGQDHATYEQYF. DNA for the CDR3: TGTGCCAGCAGTTACTGGGGACAGGACCACGCAACCTACGAGCAGTACTTC.

The J gene is TRBJ2-3, the V gene TRBV11-2, with TRBD1 identical over 10 bases. This CDR3 comprises 18 residues. The V gene end was trimmed by 3 bases and the J gene end by 2 bases; junction bases not matched to a gene: 11. CDR1 and CDR2 from the germline V gene are SGHAT and FQNNGV. The CDR3 DNA reads as TGTGCCAGCAGCTTTCCGTGGGAGGGACAGGGGTTCACAGATACGCAGTATTTT. This gives the protein CASSFPWEGQGFTDTQYF. Together with reference TRBV11-2 and TRBJ2-3, the CDR3 gives the full variable domain: EAGVAQSPRYKIIEKRQSVAFWCNPISGHATLYWYQQILGQGPKLLIQFQNNGVVDDSQLPKDRFSAERLKGVDSTLKIQPAKLEDSAVYLCASSFPWEGQGFTDTQYFGPGTRLTVL.

This rearrangement joins TRBV12-3 or TRBV12-4 to TRBJ2-1, with D tentatively TRBD1 or TRBD2 (6 bases each). The CDR3 runs to 10 residues. V dropped 11 bases and J dropped 8 bases, with 10 bases sitting between them. CDR3 sequence (DNA): TGTGCCGTGAGGGGGGATGAGCAGTTCTTC. This codes for CAVRGDEQFF.

This clonotype was observed once. The chain combines TRBV4-1 with TRBJ2-3; D ambiguous. The germline V gene encodes CDR1 MGHRA and CDR2 YSYEKL. Trimming left V 1 base short and J 5 bases short, with 13 bases between. This CDR3 has 15 amino acids. CDR3 loop: CASSQVIGVEDTQYF. The CDR3 DNA reads as TGCGCCAGCAGCCAAGTGATAGGAGTTGAAGATACGCAGTATTTT.

This chain joins TRBV7-9 and TRBJ1-1; D is unresolved. This CDR3 is 17 amino acids long. V lost 6 bases and J 1 base, leaving 21 bases between the germline ends. The germline V gene encodes CDR1 SEHNR and CDR2 FQNEAQ (reference sequence). The CDR3, as DNA: TGTGCCAGCAGATCAAGCGGCACTGGGGAATGGAACACTGAAGCTTTCTTT. Encoded protein: CASRSSGTGEWNTEAFF.

Only a few counts were recorded for this clonotype. Here the CDR3 DNA reads TGTGCCAGCAGCTCGGCTAATATCGGGGAGTCTGATACGCAGTATTTT. It specifies CASSSANIGESDTQYF. The V gene is TRBV7-8, the J gene TRBJ2-3; possible D gene TRBD2, 5 bases. CDR1 is SGHVS and CDR2 is FQNEAQ in the germline V gene. The CDR3 contains 16 residues. Trimming left V 4 bases short and J 6 bases short, with 20 bases between.

V and J are TRBV6-5 and TRBJ1-2; D might be TRBD1 (5 bases). CDR1 and CDR2 from the germline V gene are MNHEY and SVGAGI. V dropped 2 bases and J dropped 8 bases, with 18 bases sitting between them. The CDR3 contains 15 residues. The CDR3 DNA reads as TGTGCCAGCAGTTACGGGGCAGGGAGCCCCGACGGCTACACCTTC. It translates to CASSYGAGSPDGYTF.

V and J are TRBV11-2 and TRBJ2-7; TRBD1 matches at 8 bases. Germline CDR1 is SGHAT and CDR2 is FQNNGV. Trimming cost V 0 bases and J 5 bases; bases outside gene matches: 6. The CDR3 is 15 amino acids. CDR3 region: CASSLESPGGNEQYF. The CDR3 coding sequence is TGTGCCAGCAGCTTAGAGAGTCCAGGGGGCAACGAGCAGTACTTC. Complete variable domain (other parts from reference TRBV11-2 and TRBJ2-7): EAGVAQSPRYKIIEKRQSVAFWCNPISGHATLYWYQQILGQGPKLLIQFQNNGVVDDSQLPKDRFSAERLKGVDSTLKIQPAKLEDSAVYLCASSLESPGGNEQYFGPGTRLTVT.